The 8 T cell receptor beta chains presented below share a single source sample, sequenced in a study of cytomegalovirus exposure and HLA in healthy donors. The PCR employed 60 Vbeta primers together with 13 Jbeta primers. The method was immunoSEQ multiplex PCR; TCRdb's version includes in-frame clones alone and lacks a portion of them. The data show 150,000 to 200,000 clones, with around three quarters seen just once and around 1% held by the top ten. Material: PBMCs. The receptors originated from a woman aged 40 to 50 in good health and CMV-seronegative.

The CDR3 sequence: CASSFSTGGRNTEAFF. DNA for the CDR3: TGTGCCAGCAGCTTTTCTACAGGGGGTCGGAACACTGAAGCTTTCTTT. This chain joins TRBV5-6 and TRBJ1-1; 8 bases map to TRBD1. Germline V lookup: CDR1 SGHDT, CDR2 YYEEEE. V was clipped by 2 bases and J by 1 base; unmatched bases: 7. The CDR3 spans 16 residues.

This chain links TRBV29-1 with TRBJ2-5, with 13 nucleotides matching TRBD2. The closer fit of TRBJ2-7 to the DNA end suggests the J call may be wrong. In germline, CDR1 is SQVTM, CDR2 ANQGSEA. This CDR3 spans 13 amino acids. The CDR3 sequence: CSARTSGSYEQYF. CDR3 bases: TGCAGCGCTCGGACTAGCGGGAGCTACGAGCAGTACTTC.

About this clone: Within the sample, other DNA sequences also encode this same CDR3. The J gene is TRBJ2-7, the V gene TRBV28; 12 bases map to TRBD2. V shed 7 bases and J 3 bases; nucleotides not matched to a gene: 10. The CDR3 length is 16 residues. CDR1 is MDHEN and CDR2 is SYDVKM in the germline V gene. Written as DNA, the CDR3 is TGTGCCAGCACCCTTAGCACTAGCGGGAGGTACTACGAGCAGTACTTC. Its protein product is CASTLSTSGRYYEQYF.

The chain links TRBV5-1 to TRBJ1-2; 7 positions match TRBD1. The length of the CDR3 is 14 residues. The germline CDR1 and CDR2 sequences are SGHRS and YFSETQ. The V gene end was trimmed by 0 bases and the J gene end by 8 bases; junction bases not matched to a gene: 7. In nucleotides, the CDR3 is TGCGCCAGCAGCTTGGACAGGGGTGTTGACGGCTACACCTTC. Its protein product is CASSLDRGVDGYTF.

CDR3 nucleotide sequence: TGTGCCAGCTCACCGCTAGCGGGGGTTGACTACGAGCAGTACTTC. As protein: CASSPLAGVDYEQYF. The rearrangement links TRBV18 to TRBJ2-7; 10 positions agree with TRBD2. Germline trimming cut 3 bases from V and 3 bases from J; bases unmatched to any gene: 5. CDR1 KGHSH and CDR2 LQKENI come from the germline V gene. The CDR3 loop spans 15 amino acids.

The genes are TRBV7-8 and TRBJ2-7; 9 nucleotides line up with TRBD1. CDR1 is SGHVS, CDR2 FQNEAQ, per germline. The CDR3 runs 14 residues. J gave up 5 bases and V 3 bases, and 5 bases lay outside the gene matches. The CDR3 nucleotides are TGTGCCAGCAGCTTTCGGGGACAGGGTAACGAGCAGTACTTC. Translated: CASSFRGQGNEQYF.

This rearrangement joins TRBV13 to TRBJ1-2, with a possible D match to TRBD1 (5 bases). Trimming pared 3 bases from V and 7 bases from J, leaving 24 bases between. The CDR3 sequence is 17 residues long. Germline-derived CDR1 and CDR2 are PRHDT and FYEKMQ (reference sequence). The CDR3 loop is CASSFGLGEVKGGGYTF. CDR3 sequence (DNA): TGTGCCAGCAGCTTCGGCCTAGGGGAGGTTAAAGGAGGTGGCTACACCTTC.

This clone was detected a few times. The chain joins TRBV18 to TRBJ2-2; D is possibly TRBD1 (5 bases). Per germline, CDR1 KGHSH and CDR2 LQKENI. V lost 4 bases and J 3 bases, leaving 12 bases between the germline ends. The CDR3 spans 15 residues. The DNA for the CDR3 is TGTGCCAGCTCACGTTCCGACAGTTACACCGGGGAGCTGTTTTTT. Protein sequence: CASSRSDSYTGELFF.